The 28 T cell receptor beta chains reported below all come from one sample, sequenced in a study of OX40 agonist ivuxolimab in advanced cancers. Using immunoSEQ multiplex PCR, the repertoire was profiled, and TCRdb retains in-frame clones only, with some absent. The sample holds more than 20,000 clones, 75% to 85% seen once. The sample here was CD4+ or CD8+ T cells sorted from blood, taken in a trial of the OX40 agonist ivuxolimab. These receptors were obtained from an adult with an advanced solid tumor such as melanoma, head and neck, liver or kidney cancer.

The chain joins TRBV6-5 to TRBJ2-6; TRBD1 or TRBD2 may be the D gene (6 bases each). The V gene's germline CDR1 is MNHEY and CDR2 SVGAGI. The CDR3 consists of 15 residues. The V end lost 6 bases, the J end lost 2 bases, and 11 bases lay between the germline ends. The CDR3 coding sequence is TGTGCCAGCAGCCTGGAGGGGGCTGGGGCCAACGTCCTGACTTTC. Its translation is CASSLEGAGANVLTF.

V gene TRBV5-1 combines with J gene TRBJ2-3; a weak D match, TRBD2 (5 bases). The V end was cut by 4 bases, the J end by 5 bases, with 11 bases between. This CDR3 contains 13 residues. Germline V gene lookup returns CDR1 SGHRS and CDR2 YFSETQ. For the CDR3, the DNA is TGCGCCAGCAGCGGACTCCGCGGAGATACGCAGTATTTT. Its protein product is CASSGLRGDTQYF.

For the CDR3, the DNA is TGTGCCCCCCCCGGGACAAGCAATCAGCCCCAGCATTTT. Protein product: CAPPGTSNQPQHF. V and J are TRBV25-1 and TRBJ1-5; TRBD1 is a possible D gene (6 bases). This CDR3 contains 13 residues. The germline CDR1 and CDR2 sequences are MGHDK and SYGVNS. V was clipped by 11 bases and J by 1 base, with 12 bases between them.

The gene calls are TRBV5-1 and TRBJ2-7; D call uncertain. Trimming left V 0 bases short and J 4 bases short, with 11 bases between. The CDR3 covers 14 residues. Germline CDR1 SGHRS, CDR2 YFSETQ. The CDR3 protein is CASSLENLMYEQYF. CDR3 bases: TGCGCCAGCAGCTTGGAAAACCTAATGTACGAGCAGTACTTC.

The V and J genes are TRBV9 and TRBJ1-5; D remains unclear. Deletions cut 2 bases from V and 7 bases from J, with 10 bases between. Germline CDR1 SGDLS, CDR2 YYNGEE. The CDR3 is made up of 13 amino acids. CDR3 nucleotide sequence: TGTGCCAGCAGCGTCTCCCCGGGACAGCCCCAGCATTTT. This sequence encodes CASSVSPGQPQHF.

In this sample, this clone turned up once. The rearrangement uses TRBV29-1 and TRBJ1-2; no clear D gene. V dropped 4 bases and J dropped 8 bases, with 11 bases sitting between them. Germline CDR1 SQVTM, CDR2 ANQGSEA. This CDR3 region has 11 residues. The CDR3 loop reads CSVAGLGGYTF. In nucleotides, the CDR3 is TGCAGCGTTGCTGGGTTGGGGGGCTACACCTTC.

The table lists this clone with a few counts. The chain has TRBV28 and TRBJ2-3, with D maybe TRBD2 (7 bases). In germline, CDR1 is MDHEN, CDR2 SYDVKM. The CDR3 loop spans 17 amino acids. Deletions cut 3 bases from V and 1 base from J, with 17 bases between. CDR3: CASSFRLGGPGTDTQYF. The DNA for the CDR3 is TGTGCCAGCAGTTTCCGTCTGGGGGGGCCGGGCACAGATACGCAGTATTTT.

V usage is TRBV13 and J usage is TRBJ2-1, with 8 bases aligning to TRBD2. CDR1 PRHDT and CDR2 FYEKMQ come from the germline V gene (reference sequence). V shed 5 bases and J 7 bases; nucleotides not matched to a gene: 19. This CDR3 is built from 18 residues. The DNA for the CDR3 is TGTGCCAGCAGCACTCAAGACCCGGGACTAGGGCTGTGGAATGAGCAGTTCTTC. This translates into CASSTQDPGLGLWNEQFF. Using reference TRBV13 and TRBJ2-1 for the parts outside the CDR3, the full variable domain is AAGVIQSPRHLIKEKRETATLKCYPIPRHDTVYWYQQGPGQDPQFLISFYEKMQSDKGSIPDRFSAQQFSDYHSELNMSSLELGDSALYFCASSTQDPGLGLWNEQFFGPGTRLTVL.

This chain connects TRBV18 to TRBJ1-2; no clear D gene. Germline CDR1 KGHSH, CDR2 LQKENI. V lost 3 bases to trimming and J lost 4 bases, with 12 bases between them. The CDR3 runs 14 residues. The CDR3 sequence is CASSPQTDVYGYTF. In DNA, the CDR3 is TGTGCCAGCTCACCGCAGACGGATGTCTATGGCTACACCTTC.

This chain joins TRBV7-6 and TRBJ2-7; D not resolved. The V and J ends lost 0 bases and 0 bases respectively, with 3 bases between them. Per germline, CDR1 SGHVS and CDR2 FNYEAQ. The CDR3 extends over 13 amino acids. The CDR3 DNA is TGTGCCAGCAGCTTAGCGGGCTCCTACGAGCAGTACTTC. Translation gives CASSLAGSYEQYF.

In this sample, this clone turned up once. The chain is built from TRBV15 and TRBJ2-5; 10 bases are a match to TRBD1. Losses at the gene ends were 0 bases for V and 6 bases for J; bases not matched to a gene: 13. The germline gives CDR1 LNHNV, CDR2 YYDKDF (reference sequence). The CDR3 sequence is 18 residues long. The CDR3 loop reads CATSRDSGTGTGVKTQYF. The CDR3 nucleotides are TGTGCCACCAGCAGAGATTCGGGCACCGGGACAGGGGTAAAGACCCAGTACTTC.

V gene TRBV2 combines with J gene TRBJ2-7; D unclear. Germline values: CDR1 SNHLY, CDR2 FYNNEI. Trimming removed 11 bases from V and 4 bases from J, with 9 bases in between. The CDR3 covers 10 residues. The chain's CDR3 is CASGRYEQYF. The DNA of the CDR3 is TGTGCCTCAGGCCGTTACGAGCAGTACTTC.

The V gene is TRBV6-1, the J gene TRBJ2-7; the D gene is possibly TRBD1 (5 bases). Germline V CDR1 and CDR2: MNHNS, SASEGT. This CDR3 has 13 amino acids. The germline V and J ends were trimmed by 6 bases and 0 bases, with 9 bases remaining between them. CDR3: CASSSRDSYEQYF. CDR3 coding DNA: TGTGCCAGCAGCTCCAGGGACTCCTACGAGCAGTACTTC.

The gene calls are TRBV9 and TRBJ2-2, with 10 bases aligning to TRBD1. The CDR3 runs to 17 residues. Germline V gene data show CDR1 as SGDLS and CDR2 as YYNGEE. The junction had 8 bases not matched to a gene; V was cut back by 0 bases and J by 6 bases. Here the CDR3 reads CASSVGMTGGFSGELFF. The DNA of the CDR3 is TGTGCCAGCAGCGTAGGAATGACAGGGGGCTTTTCCGGGGAGCTGTTTTTT.

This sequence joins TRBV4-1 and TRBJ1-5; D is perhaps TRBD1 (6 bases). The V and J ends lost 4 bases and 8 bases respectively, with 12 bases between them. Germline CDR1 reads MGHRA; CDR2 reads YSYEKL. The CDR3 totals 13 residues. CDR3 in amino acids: CASSLGAREPQHF. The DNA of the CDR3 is TGCGCCAGCAGCCTGGGGGCCCGGGAGCCCCAGCATTTT.

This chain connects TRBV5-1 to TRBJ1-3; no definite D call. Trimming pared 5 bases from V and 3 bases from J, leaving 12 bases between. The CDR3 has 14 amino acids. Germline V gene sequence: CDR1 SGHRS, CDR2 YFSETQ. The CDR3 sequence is CASSSLSGGNTIYF. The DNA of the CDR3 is TGCGCCAGCAGTTCCCTGTCCGGTGGAAACACCATATATTTT.

This CDR3 is CASSLGKGELFF. CDR3 DNA sequence: TGTGCCAGCAGTTTGGGGAAAGGGGAACTGTTTTTT. This rearrangement joins TRBV27 to TRBJ1-4, with D possibly matching TRBD1 (5 bases). The CDR3 extends over 12 amino acids. CDR1 MNHEY and CDR2 SMNVEV come from the germline V gene (reference sequence). V dropped 3 bases and J dropped 12 bases, with 11 bases sitting between them.

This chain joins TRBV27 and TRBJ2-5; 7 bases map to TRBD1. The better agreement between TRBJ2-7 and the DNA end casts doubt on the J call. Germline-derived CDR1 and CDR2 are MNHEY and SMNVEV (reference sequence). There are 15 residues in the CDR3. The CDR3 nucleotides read TGTGCCAGCAGTCTTTCCGGGACAGCTCACTACGAGCAGTACTTC. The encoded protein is CASSLSGTAHYEQYF.

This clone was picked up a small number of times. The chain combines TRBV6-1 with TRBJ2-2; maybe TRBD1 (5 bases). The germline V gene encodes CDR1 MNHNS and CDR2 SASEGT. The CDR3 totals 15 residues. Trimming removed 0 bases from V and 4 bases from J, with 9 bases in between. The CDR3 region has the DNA TGTGCCAGCAGTGAAGCGGGCAGGGCCACCGGGGAGCTGTTTTTT. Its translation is CASSEAGRATGELFF.

CDR3 in DNA: TGTGCCAGCTCAACGACAGGAGCTTACGAGCAGTACTTC. This sequence encodes CASSTTGAYEQYF. The rearrangement joins TRBV18 to TRBJ2-7; perhaps TRBD1 as D (6 bases). The V gene's germline CDR1 is KGHSH and CDR2 LQKENI. This CDR3 has 13 amino acids. V lost 5 bases and J 4 bases, leaving 12 bases between the germline ends.

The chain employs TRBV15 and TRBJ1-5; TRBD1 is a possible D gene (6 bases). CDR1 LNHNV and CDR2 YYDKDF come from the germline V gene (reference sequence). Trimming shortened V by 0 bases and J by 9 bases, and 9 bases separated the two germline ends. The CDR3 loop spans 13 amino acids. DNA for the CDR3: TGTGCCACCAGCAGAGATCAGGGGTGGCCCCAGCATTTT. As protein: CATSRDQGWPQHF.

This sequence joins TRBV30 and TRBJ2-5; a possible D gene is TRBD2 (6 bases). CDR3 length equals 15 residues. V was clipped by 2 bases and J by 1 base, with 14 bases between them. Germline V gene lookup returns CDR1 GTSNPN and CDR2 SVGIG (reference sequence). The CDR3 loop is CAWSLTGTVQETQYF. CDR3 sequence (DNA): TGTGCCTGGAGTCTAACCGGGACTGTCCAAGAGACCCAGTACTTC.

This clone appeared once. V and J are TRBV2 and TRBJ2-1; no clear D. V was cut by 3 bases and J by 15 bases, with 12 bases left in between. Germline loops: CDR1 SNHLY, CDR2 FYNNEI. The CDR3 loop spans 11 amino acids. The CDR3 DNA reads TGTGCCAGCAGTGATGAAGCCGGCGGGTTCTTC. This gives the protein CASSDEAGGFF.

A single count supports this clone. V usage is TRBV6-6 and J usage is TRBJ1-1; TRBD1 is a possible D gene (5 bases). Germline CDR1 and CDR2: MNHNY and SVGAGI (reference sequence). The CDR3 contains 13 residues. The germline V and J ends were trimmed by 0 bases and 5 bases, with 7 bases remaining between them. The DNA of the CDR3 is TGTGCCAGCAGTTACTCGAGGGGTACTGAAGCTTTCTTT. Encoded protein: CASSYSRGTEAFF.

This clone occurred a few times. This CDR3 reads CASSLGAQGALETQYF. CDR3 sequence (DNA): TGTGCCAGCAGCTTGGGGGCACAGGGGGCTCTAGAGACCCAGTACTTC. This chain links TRBV5-6 with TRBJ2-5; 9 bases fit TRBD1. V lost 0 bases, J lost 4 bases, and 7 bases stayed unmatched. The CDR3 consists of 16 residues. Germline V gives CDR1 SGHDT, CDR2 YYEEEE.

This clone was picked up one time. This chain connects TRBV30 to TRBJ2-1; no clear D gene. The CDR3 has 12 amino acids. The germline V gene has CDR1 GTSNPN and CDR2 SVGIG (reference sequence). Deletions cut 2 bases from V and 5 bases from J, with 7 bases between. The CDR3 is CAWSQVHNEQFF. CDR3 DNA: TGTGCCTGGAGTCAAGTCCACAATGAGCAGTTCTTC.

The CDR3 bases are TGTGCTAGTGGTTCCCCGACAGGGGGCTACGAGCAGTACTTC. It yields the protein CASGSPTGGYEQYF. V usage is TRBV12-5 and J usage is TRBJ2-7; 9 bases match TRBD1. CDR3 length equals 14 residues. Germline V CDR1 and CDR2: LGHNT, FRNRAP. The junction had 4 bases not matched to a gene; V was cut back by 4 bases and J by 3 bases.

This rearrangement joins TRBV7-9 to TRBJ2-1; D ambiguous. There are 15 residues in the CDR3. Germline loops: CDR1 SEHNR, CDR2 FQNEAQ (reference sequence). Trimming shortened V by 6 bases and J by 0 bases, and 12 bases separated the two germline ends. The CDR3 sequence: CASSPRTASYNEQFF. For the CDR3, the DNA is TGTGCCAGCAGTCCCCGAACGGCCTCCTACAATGAGCAGTTCTTC.